This T cell receptor beta chain emerged from a study of post-analysis software for immune sequencing data. Findings and caveats of the study: Controls had lower frequencies than patients of roughly five TRBV segments, which included TRBV5-6, TRBV5-1 and TRBV20-1. Diversity measured as normalized Chao1 was significantly lower in multiple sclerosis patients than in controls.

The authors incorporated unique molecular identifiers into the TCR beta cDNA libraries. TCRdb processed the PCR reads anew with MiXCR; each CDR3 protein has one entry. The sample consists of about half a million distinct CDR3 sequences, 40% to 55% of them appearing once. In regard to this clonotype: The antigen is undetermined.

Germline lookup yields CDR1 MGHRA and CDR2 YSYEKL. CDR3 size: 16 residues. The clonotype comes from a girl aged 10-17 years with multiple sclerosis. What was sequenced was blood. V gene TRBV4-1 combines with J gene TRBJ2-4, with 10 bases fitting TRBD2. The end of the DNA is better explained by TRBJ2-5, so the J call may be wrong. As DNA, the CDR3 is TGCGCCAGCAGCCAAGACTCTAGCGGGAGTGAGGAGACCCAGTACTTC. Translating it yields CASSQDSSGSEETQYF.